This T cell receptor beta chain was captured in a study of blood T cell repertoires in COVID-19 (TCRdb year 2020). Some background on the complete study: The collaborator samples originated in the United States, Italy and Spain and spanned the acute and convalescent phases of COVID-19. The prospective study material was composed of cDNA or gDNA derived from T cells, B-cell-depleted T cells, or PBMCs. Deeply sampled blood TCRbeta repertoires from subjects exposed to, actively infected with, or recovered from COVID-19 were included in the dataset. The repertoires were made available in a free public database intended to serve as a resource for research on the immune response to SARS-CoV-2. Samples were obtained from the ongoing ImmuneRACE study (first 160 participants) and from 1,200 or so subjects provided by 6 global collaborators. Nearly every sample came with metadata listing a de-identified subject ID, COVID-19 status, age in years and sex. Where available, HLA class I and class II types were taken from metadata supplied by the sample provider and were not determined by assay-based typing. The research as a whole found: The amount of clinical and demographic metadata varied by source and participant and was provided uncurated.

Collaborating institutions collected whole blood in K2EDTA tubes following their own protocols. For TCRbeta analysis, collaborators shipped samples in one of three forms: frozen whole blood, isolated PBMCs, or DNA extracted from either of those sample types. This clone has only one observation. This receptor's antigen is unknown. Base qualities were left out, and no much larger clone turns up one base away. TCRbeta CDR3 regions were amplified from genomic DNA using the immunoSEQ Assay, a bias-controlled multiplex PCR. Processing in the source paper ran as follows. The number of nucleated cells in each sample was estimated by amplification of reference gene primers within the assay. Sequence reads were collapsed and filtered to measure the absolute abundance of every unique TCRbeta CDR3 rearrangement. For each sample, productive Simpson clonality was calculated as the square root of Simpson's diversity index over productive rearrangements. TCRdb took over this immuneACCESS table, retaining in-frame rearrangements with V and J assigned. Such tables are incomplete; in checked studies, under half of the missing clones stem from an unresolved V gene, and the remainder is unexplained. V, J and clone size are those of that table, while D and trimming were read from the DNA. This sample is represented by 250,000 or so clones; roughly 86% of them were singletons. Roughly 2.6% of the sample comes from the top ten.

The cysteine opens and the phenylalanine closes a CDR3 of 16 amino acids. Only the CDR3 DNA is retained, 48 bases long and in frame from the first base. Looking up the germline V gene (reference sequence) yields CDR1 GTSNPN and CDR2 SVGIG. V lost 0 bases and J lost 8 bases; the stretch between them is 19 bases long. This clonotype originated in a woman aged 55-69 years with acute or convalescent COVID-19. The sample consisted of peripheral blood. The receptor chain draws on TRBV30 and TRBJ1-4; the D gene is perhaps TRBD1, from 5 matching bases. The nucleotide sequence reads TGTGCCTGGAGTGTTCGGGAGGAGGGGTTACACGAAAAACTGTTTTTT. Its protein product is CAWSVREEGLHEKLFF.